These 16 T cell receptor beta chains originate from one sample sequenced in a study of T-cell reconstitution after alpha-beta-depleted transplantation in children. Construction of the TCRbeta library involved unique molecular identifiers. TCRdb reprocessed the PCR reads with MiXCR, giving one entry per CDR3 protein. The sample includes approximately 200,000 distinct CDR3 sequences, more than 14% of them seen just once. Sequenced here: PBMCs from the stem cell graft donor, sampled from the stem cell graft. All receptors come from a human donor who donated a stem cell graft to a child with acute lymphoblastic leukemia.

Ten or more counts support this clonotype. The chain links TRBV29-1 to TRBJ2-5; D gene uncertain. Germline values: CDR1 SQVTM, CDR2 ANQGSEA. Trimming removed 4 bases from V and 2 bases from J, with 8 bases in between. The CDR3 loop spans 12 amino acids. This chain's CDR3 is CSVVRTQETQYF. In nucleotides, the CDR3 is TGCAGCGTTGTGAGAACACAAGAGACCCAGTACTTC.

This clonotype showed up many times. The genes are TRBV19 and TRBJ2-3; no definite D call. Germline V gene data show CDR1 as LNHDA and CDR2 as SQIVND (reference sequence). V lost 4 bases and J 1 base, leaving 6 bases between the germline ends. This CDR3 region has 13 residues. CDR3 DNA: TGTGCCAGTAGTACTGTAGGCACAGATACGCAGTATTTT. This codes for CASSTVGTDTQYF.

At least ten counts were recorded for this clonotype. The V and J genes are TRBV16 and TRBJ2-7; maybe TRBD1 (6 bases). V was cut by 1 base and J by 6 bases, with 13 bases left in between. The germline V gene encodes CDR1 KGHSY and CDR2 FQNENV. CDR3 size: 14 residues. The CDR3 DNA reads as TGTGCCAGCAGCCAATTTTTGGGGGCAGGCGAGCAGTACTTC. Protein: CASSQFLGAGEQYF.

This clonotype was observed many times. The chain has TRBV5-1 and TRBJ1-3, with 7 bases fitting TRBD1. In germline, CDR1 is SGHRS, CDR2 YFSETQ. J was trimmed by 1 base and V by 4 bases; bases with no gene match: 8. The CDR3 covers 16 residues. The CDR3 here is CASSPEGAPSGNTIYF. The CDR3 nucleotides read TGCGCCAGCAGCCCGGAGGGGGCCCCTTCTGGAAACACCATATATTTT.

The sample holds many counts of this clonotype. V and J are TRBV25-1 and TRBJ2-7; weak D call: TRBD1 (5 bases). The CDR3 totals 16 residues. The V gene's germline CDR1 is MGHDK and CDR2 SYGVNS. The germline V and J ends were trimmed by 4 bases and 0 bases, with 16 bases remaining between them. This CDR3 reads CASSVRRQRTSYEQYF. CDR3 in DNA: TGTGCCAGCAGTGTGAGGAGACAGCGAACCTCCTACGAGCAGTACTTC.

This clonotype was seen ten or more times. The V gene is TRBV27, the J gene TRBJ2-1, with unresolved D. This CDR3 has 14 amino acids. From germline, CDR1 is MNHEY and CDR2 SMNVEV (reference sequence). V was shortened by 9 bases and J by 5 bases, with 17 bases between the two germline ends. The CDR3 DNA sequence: TGTGCCAGTACTACCAACCGCAACCACAATGAGCAGTTCTTC. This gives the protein CASTTNRNHNEQFF.

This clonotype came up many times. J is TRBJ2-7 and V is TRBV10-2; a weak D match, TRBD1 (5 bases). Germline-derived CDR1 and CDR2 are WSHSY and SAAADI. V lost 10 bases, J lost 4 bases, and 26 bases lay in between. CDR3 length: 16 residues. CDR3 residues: CATKTPDAGKKYEQYF. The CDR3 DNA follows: TGCGCCACCAAAACCCCCGACGCAGGGAAAAAATACGAGCAGTACTTC.

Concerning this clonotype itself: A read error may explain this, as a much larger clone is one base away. CDR3 protein: CAISDPGIQQGANEQFF. DNA of the CDR3: TGTGCCATCAGTGACCCGGGTATTCAGCAGGGGGCTAATGAGCAGTTCTTC. The gene calls are TRBV2 and TRBJ2-1; 8 bases line up with TRBD1. The germline V gene encodes CDR1 SNHLY and CDR2 FYNNEI. The CDR3 extends over 17 amino acids.

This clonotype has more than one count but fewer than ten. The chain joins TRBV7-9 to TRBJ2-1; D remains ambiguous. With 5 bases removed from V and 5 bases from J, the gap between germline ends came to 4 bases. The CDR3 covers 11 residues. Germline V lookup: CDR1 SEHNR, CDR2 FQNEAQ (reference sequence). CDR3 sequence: CASSSNNEQFF. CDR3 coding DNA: TGTGCCAGCAGCAGCAACAATGAGCAGTTCTTC.

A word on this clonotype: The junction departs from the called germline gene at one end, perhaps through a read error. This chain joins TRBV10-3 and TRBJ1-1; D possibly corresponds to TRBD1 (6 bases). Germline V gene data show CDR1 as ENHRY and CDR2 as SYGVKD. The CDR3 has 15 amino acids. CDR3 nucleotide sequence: TGTGCCATCTGTGAGTCTGGCAGGGGGAACACTGAAGCTTTCTTT. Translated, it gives CAICESGRGNTEAFF.

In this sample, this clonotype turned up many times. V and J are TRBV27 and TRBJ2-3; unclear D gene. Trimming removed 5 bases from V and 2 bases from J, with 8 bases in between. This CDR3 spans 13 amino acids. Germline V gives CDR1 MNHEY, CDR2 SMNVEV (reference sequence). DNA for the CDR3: TGTGCCAGCAGTCCCTTTTCCACAGATACGCAGTATTTT. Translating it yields CASSPFSTDTQYF.

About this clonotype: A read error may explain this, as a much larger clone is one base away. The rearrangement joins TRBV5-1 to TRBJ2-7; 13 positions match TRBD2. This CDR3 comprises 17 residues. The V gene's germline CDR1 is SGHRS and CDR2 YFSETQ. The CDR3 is CPSSLARRTSGSYEQYF. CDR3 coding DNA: TGCCCCAGCAGCTTGGCCCGCCGGACTAGCGGGAGCTACGAGCAGTACTTC.

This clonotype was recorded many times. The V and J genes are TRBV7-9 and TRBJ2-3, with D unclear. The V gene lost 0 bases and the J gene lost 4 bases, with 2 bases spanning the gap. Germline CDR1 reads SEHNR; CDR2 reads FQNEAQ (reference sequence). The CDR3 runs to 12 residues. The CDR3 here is CASSLAPDTQYF. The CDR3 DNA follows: TGTGCCAGCAGCTTAGCGCCAGATACGCAGTATTTT.

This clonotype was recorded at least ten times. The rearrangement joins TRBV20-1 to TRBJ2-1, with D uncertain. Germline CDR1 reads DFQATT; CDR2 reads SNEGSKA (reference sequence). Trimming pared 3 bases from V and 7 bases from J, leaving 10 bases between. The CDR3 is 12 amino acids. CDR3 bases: TGCAGTGCTAGCCGGCAGTTAAATGAGCAGTTCTTC. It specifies CSASRQLNEQFF.

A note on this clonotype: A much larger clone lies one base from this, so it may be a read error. The CDR3 is CAISELGTGAQHETQYF. The CDR3 nucleotides read TGTGCCATCAGTGAGTTGGGGACGGGTGCCCAGCACGAGACCCAGTACTTC. The J gene is TRBJ2-5, the V gene TRBV10-3; D may match TRBD1 or TRBD2 (5 bases each). In germline, CDR1 is ENHRY, CDR2 SYGVKD. The length of the CDR3 is 17 residues. The V end was cut by 1 base, the J end by 5 bases, with 20 bases between.

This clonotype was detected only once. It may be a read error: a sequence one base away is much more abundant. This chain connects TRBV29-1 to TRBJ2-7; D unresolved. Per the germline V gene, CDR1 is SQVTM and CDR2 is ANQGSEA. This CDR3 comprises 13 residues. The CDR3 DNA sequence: TGCAGCGTTGTGGGCTTAAGCTCCTACCAGCAGTACTTC. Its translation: CSVVGLSSYQQYF.